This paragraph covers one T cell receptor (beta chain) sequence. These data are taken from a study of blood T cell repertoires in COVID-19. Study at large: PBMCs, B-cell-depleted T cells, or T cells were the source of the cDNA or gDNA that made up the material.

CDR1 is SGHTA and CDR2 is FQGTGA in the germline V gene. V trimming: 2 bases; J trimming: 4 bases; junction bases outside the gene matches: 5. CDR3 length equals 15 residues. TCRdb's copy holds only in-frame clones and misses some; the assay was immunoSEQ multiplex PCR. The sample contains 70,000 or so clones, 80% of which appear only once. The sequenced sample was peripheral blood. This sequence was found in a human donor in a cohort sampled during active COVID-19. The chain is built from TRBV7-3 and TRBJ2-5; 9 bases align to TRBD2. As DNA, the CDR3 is TGTGCCAGCAGCTTAGCGGCGGGAGGGGGAGAGACCCAGTACTTC. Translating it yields CASSLAAGGGETQYF.